The T cell receptor (beta chain) under discussion was sequenced for a study of shared clonotypes between healthy human individuals. As for the study in general: The cohort comprised a couple of women and a few men. Their ages spanned 18 to 49 years.

Trimming pared 0 bases from V and 5 bases from J, leaving 6 bases between. The CDR3 consists of 13 residues. The germline CDR1 and CDR2 sequences are MRHNA and SNTAGT. Original processing methods: With immunoSEQ giving junction-only sequences and no quality scores, filtering differed. Sequenced by immunoSEQ multiplex PCR; TCRdb stores in-frame clones only, minus some. V and J calls and clone size come straight from that table; D and trimming were deduced from the DNA. The top ten hold approximately 0.38% of the sample, which has 1,500,000 or so clones, 98% seen once. In the case of this clone: Within the sample, other DNA sequences also encode this same CDR3.

The V and J genes are TRBV6-4 and TRBJ2-3; D not resolved. Sequencing used naive CD4+ T cells sorted from blood. Documented subset: CD45RA+ positively selected. The receptor was derived from a man aged 25 to 40 in good health. CDR3 nucleotide sequence: TGTGCCAGCAGTGACTCTAGTGGAGATACGCAGTATTTT. Its translation is CASSDSSGDTQYF.